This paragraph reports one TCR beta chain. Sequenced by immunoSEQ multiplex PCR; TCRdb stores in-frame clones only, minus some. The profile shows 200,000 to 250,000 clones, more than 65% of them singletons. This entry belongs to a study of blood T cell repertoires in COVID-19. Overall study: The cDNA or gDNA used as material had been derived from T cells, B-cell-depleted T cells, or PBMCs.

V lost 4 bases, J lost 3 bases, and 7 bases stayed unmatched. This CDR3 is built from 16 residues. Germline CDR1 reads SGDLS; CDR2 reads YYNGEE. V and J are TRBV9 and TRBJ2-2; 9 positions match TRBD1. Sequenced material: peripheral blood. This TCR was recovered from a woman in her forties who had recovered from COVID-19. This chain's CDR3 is CASSYGQGWDTGELFF. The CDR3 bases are TGTGCCAGCAGCTATGGACAGGGGTGGGACACCGGGGAGCTGTTTTTT.